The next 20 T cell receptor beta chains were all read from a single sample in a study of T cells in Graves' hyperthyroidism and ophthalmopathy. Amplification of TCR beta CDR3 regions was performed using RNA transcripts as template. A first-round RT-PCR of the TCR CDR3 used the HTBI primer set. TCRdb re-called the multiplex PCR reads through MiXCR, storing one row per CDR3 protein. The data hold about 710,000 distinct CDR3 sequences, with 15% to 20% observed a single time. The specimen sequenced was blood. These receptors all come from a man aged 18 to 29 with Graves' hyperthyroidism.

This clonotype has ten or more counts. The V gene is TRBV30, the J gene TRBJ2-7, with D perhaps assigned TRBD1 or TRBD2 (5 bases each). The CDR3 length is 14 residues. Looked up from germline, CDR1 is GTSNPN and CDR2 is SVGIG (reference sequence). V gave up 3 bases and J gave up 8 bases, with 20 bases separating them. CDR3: CAWRWGYYTTQQYF. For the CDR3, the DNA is TGTGCCTGGAGGTGGGGGTATTATACTACCCAGCAGTACTTC.

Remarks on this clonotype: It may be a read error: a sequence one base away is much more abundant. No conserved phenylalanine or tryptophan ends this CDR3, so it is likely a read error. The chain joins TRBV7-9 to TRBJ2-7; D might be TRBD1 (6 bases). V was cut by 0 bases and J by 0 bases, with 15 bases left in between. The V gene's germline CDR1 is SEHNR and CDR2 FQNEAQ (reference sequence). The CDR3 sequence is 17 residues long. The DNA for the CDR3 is TGTGCCAGCAGCTTAGCGCTGGGACATCCGGCCTCCTACGAGCAGTACCTC. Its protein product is CASSLALGHPASYEQYL.

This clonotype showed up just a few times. Here the CDR3 DNA reads TGTGCCAGCAGCTTACGGATCGAAGAGACCCAGTACTTC. It translates to CASSLRIEETQYF. This chain uses TRBV7-3 with TRBJ2-5; D unclear. V dropped 2 bases and J dropped 3 bases, with 7 bases sitting between them. The CDR3 length is 13 residues. Per germline, CDR1 SGHTA and CDR2 FQGTGA.

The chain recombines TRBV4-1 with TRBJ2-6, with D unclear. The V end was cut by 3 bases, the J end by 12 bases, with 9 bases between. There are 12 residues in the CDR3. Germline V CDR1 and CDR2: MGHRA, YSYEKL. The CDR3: CASSHQLGVLTF. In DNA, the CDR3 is TGCGCCAGCAGCCACCAACTCGGCGTCCTGACTTTC.

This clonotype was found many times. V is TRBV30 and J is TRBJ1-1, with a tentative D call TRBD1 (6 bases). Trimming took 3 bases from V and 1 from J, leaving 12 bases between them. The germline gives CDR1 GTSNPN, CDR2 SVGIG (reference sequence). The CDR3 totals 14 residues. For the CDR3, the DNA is TGTGCCTGGAGGTCCTGGACAGAGAACACTGAAGCTTTCTTT. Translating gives CAWRSWTENTEAFF. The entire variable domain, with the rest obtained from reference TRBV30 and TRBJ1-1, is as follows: SQTIHQWPATLVQPVGSPLSLECTVEGTSNPNLYWYRQAAGRGLQLLFYSVGIGQISSEVPQNLSASRPQDRQFILSSKKLLLSDSGFYLCAWRSWTENTEAFFGQGTRLTVV.

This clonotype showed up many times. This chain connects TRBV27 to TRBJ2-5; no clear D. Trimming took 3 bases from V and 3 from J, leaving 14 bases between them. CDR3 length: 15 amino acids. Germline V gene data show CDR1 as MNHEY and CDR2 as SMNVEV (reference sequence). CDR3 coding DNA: TGTGCCAGCAGTTTTGCGGCCCGGCGGAAAGAGACCCAGTACTTC. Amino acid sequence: CASSFAARRKETQYF.

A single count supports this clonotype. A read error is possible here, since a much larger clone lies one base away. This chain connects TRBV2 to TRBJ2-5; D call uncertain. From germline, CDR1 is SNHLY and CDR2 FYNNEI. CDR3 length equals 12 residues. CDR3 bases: TGTGCCAGCAGTCTCTCTCCAGAGACCCGGTACTTC. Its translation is CASSLSPETRYF.

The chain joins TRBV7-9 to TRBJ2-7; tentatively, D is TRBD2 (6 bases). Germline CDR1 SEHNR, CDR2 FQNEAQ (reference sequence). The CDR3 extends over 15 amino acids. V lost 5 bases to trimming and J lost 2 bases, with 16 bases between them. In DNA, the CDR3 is TGTGCCAGCAGCCGTGGGGCTAGCGAGCCCTACGAGCAGTACTTC. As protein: CASSRGASEPYEQYF.

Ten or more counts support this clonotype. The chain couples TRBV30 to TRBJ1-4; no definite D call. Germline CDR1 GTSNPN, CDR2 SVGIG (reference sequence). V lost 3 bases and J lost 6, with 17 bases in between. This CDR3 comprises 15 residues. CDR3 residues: CAWSISGMGDEKLFF. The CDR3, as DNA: TGTGCCTGGAGCATATCTGGGATGGGAGATGAAAAACTGTTTTTT.

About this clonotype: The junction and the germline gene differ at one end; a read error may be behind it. In DNA form, the CDR3 reads TGTGCTAGCAGCACTTCAGGGGGCGGAGAGACCCAGTACTTC. Protein: CASSTSGGGETQYF. J is TRBJ2-5 and V is TRBV7-7, with TRBD1 matching 8 bases. Germline V gives CDR1 SSHAT, CDR2 FNYEAQ (reference sequence). CDR3 size: 14 residues. The complete variable domain, with remaining parts taken from reference TRBV7-7 and TRBJ2-5, reads GAGVSQSPRYKVTKRGQDVTLRCDPISSHATLYWYQQALGQGPEFLTYFNYEAQPDKSGLPSDRFSAERPEGSISTLTIQRTEQRDSAMYRCASSTSGGGETQYFGPGTRLLVL.

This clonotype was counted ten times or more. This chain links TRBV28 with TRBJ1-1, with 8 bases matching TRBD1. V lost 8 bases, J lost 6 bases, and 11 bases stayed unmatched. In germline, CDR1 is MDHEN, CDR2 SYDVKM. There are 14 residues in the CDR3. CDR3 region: CASPPDRAEAEAFF. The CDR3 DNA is TGTGCCAGCCCGCCGGACAGGGCTGAGGCTGAAGCTTTCTTT.

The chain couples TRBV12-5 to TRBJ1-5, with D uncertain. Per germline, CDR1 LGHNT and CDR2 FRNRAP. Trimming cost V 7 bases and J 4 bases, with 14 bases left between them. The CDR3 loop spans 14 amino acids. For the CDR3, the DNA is TGTGCTAGTGCCCGGGAACAGATGAATCAGCCCCAGCATTTT. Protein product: CASAREQMNQPQHF. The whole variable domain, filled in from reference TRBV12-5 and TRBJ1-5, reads DARVTQTPRHKVTEMGQEVTMRCQPILGHNTVFWYRQTMMQGLELLAYFRNRAPLDDSGMPKDRFSAEMPDATLATLKIQPSEPRDSAVYFCASAREQMNQPQHFGDGTRLSIL.

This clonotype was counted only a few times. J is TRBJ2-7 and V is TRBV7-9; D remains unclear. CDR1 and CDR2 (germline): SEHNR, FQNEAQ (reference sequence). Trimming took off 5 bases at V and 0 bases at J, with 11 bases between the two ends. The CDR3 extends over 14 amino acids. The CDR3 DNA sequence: TGTGCCAGCAGCCCCAAGGGATTCTCCTACGAGCAGTACTTC. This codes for CASSPKGFSYEQYF.

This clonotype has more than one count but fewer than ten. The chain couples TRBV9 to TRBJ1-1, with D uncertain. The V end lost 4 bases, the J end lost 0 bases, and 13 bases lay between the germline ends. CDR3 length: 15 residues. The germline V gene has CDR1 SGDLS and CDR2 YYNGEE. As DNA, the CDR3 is TGTGCCAGCAGCCCTTTTACAATTATGAACACTGAAGCTTTCTTT. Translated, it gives CASSPFTIMNTEAFF. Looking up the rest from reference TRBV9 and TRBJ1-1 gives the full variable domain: DSGVTQTPKHLITATGQRVTLRCSPRSGDLSVYWYQQSLDQGLQFLIQYYNGEERAKGNILERFSAQQFPDLHSELNLSSLELGDSALYFCASSPFTIMNTEAFFGQGTRLTVV.

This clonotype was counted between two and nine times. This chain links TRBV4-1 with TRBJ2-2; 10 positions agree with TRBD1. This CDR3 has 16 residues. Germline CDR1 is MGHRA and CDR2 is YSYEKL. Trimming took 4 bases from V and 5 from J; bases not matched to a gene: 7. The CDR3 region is CASSRPGQGLTGELFF. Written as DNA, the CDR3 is TGCGCCAGCAGCCGTCCGGGACAGGGGTTAACCGGGGAGCTGTTTTTT.

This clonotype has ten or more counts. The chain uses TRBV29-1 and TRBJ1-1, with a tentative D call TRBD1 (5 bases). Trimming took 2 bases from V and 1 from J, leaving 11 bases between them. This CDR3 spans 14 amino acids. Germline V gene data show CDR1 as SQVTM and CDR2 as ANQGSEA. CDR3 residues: CSVENGGQNTEAFF. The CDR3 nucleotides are TGCAGCGTTGAAAATGGAGGACAGAACACTGAAGCTTTCTTT. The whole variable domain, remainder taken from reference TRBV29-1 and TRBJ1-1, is SAVISQKPSRDICQRGTSLTIQCQVDSQVTMMFWYRQQPGQSLTLIATANQGSEATYESGFVIDKFPISRPNLTFSTLTVSNMSPEDSSIYLCSVENGGQNTEAFFGQGTRLTVV.

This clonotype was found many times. The CDR3 region has the DNA TGTGCCAGCAGTGCCGACAGGGGTACAGATGAGCAGTTCTTC. Translating it yields CASSADRGTDEQFF. The chain is built from TRBV25-1 and TRBJ2-1; 8 bases map to TRBD1. The junction had 7 bases not matched to a gene; V was cut back by 4 bases and J by 8 bases. Germline assignment: CDR1 MGHDK and CDR2 SYGVNS. The CDR3 is 14 amino acids.

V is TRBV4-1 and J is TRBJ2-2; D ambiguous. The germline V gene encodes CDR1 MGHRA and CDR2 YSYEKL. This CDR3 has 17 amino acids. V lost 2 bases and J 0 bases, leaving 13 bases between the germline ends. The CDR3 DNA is TGCGCCAGCAGCCAATTCCCCGCAGGAGCGAACACCGGGGAGCTGTTTTTT. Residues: CASSQFPAGANTGELFF.

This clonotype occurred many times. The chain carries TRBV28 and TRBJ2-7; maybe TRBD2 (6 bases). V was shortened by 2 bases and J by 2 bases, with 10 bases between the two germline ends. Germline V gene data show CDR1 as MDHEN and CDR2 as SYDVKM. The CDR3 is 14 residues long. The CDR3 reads CASSLGGNPYEQYF. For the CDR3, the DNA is TGTGCCAGCAGTTTAGGAGGGAACCCCTACGAGCAGTACTTC.

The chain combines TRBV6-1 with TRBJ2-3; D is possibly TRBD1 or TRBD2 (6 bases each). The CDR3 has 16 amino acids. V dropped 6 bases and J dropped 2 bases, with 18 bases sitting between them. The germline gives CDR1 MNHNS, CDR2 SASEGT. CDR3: CASSPTSGGHTDTQYF. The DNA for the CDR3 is TGTGCCAGCAGCCCCACTAGTGGGGGGCACACAGATACGCAGTATTTT.